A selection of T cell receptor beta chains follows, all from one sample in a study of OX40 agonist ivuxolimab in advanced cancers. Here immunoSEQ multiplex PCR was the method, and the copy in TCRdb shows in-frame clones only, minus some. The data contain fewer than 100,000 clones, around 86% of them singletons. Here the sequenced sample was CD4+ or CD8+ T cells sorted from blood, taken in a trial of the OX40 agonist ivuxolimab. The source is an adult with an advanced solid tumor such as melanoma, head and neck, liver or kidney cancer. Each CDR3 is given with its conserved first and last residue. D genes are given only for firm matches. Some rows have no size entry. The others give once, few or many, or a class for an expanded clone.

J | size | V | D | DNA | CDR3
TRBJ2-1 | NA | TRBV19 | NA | TGTGCCAGTAGTACTGACATCTCCTACAATGAGCAGTTCTTC | CASSTDISYNEQFF
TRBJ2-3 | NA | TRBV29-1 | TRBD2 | TGCAGCGTTGAATTACCCCGCGGGGGGGCGGGAGATACGCAGTATTTT | CSVELPRGGAGDTQYF
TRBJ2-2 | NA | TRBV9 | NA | TGTGCCAGCACCAAACTGGGCTTCAACACCGGGGAGCTGTTTTTT | CASTKLGFNTGELFF
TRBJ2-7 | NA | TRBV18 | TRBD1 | TGTGCCAGCTCACCGGGGACAGACTACGAGCAGTACTTC | CASSPGTDYEQYF
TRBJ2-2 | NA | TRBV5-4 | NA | TGTGCCAGCAGCTTAGGGACATCGAACACCGGGGAGCTGTTTTTT | CASSLGTSNTGELFF
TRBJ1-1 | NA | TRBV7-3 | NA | TGTGCCAGCAGCCTTGCGGACAGGAACACTGAAGCTTTCTTT | CASSLADRNTEAFF
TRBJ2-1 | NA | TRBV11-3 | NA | TGTGCCAGCAGCTTAGCGGGAGCGAAGTACAATGAGCAGTTCTTC | CASSLAGAKYNEQFF
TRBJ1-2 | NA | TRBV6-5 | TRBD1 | TGTGCCAGCAGCCGGACAGGGGCCTTTAGGGCCTTC | CASSRTGAFRAF
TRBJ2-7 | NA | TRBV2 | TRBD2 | TGTGCCAGCAGTGTCGTCCAGCGGGATCCCCCCACCGAGCAGTACTTC | CASSVVQRDPPTEQYF
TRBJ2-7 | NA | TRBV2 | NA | TGTGCCGGCAGGAGGGCTACTTACGAGCAGTACTTC | CAGRRATYEQYF
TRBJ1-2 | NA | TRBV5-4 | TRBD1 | TGTGCCAGCAGCACCACCGGGACAGCTAACTATGGCTACACCTTC | CASSTTGTANYGYTF
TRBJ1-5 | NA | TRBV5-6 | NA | TGTGCCAGCAGCTTGGAGAAGGGGGTAGCGGCACAGCCCCAGCATTTT | CASSLEKGVAAQPQHF
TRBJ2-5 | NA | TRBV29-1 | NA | TGCAGCGGCTCAACAGCTAAAGAGACCCAGTACTTC | CSGSTAKETQYF
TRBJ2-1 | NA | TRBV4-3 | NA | TGCGCCAGCAGCCCAGAGACTAGGGGGTCTGATGAGCAGTTCTTC | CASSPETRGSDEQFF
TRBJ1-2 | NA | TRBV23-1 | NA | TGCGCCAGCAGTTTCTGCGGCCCAGCACAGATCTCCTATGGCTACACCTTC | CASSFCGPAQISYGYTF
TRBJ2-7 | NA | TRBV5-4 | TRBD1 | TGTGCCAGCAGCTTGGGAGGGACAGGCGGCTACGAGCAGTACTTC | CASSLGGTGGYEQYF
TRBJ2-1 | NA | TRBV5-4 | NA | TGTGCCAGCAGCTCGAACAGGGACTACAATGAGCAGTTCTTC | CASSSNRDYNEQFF
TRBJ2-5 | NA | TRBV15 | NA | TGTGCCACCAGCAACCAGGAGACCCAGTACTTC | CATSNQETQYF
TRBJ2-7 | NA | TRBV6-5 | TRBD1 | TGTGCCAGCAGCCAGGGGGCCAGGGTGGCCTACGAGCAGTACTTC | CASSQGARVAYEQYF
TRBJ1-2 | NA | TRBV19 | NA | TGTGCCAGTAGTATAGATCACAGGGAGAGAGGAGGCTACACCTTC | CASSIDHRERGGYTF
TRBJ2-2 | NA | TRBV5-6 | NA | TGTGCCAGCAGCTTGTCCGGGGGCACCGGGGAGCTGTTTTTT | CASSLSGGTGELFF
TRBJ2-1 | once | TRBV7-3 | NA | TGTGCCAGCAGCTTAAGGGGTTCCTACAATGAGCAGTTCTTC | CASSLRGSYNEQFF
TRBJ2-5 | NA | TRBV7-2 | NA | TGTGCCAGCAGCTCCGCCGGGGAGACCCAGTACTTC | CASSSAGETQYF
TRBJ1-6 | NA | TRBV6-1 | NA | TGTGTCAGCAGTGAGGTCGTTTTAATGTCACCCCTCCACTTT | CVSSEVVLMSPLHF
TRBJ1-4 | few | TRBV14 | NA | TGTGCCAGCAGCCAAGTCGGTCGAAATGAAAAACTGTTTTTT | CASSQVGRNEKLFF
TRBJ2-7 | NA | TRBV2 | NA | TGTGCCAGCGGACTACCCTATTCCTACGAGCAGTACTTC | CASGLPYSYEQYF
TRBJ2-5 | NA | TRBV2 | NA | TGTGCCAGCGCCGGGGCAAGGCAAGAGACCCAGTACTTC | CASAGARQETQYF
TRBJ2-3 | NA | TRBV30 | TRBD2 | TGTGCCTGGAGGTTCGGGGGGAGAATAGATACGCAGTATTTT | CAWRFGGRIDTQYF
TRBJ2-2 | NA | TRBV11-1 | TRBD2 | TGTGCCAGCAGCTTATTAGCGGGCCCATCCGGGGAGCTGTTTTTT | CASSLLAGPSGELFF
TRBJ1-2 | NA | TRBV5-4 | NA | TGTGCCAGCAGCTTAACCTGGGGCGATGGCTACACCTTC | CASSLTWGDGYTF
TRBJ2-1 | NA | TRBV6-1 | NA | TGTGCCAGCAGTGGACTTTTAGGAGGCAATGAGCAGTTCTTC | CASSGLLGGNEQFF
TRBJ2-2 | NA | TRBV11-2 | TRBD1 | TGTGCCAGCAGCCCAAAAGAGAGGGGGCTGGACACCGGGGAGCTGTTTTTT | CASSPKERGLDTGELFF
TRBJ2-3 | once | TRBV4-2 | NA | TGTGCCAGCAGCCAAACCCTCGATACGCAGTATTTT | CASSQTLDTQYF
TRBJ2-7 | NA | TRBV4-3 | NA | TGCGCCAGCAGCCAAGCTGGGGGAGGAAGCGAGCAGTACTTC | CASSQAGGGSEQYF
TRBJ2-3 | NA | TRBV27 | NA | TGTGCCAGCAGTTTAATGGCAGCCAGCACAGATACGCAGTATTTT | CASSLMAASTDTQYF
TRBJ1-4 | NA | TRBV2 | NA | TGTGCCAGCAGTGCCGACAGGATTGCAACTAATGAAAAACTGTTTTTT | CASSADRIATNEKLFF
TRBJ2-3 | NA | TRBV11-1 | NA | TGTGCCAGCAGCCAGAACGGTAATGGTGGAGCAGATACGCAGTATTTT | CASSQNGNGGADTQYF